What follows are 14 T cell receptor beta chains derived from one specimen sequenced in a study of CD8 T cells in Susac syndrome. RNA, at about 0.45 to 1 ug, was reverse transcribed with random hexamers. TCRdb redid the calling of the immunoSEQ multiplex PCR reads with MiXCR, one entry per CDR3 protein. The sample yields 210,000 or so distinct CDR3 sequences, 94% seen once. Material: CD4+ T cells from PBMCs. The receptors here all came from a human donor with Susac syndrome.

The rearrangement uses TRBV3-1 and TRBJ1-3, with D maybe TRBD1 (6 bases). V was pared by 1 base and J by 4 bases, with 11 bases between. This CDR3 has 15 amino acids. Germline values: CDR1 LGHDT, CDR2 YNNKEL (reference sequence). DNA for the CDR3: TGTGCCAGCAGCCAAGGGCCGGGGGCGGGAAACACCATATATTTT. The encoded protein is CASSQGPGAGNTIYF.

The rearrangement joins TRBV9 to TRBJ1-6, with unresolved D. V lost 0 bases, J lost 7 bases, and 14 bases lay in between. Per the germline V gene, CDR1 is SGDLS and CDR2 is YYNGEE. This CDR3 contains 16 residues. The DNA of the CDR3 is TGTGCCAGCAGCGTAGACAGCCTAATGGGGAATTCACCCCTCCACTTT. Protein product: CASSVDSLMGNSPLHF.

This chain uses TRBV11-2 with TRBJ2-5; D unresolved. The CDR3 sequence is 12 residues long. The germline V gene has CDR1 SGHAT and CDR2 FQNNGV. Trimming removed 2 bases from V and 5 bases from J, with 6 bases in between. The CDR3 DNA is TGTGCCAGCAGCTTAAGGCGGGAGACCCAGTACTTC. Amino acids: CASSLRRETQYF.

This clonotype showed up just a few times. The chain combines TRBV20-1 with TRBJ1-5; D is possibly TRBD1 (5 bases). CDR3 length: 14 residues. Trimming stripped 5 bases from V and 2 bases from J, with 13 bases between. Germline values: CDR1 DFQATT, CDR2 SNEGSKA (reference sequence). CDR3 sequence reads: CSAAGQGGNQPQHF. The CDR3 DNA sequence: TGCAGTGCTGCTGGCCAGGGCGGCAATCAGCCCCAGCATTTT.

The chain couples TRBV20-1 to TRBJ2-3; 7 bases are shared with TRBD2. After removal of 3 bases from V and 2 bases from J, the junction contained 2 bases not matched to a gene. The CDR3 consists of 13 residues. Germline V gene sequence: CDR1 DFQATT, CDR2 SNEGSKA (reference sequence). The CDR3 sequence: CSASGGNTDTQYF. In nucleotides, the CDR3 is TGCAGTGCTAGCGGGGGGAACACAGATACGCAGTATTTT.

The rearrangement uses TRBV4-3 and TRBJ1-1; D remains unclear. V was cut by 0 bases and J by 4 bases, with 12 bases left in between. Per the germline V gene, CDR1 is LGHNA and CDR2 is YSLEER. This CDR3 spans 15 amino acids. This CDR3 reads CASSQDPRGSTEAFF. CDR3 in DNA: TGCGCCAGCAGCCAAGATCCCCGGGGAAGCACTGAAGCTTTCTTT.

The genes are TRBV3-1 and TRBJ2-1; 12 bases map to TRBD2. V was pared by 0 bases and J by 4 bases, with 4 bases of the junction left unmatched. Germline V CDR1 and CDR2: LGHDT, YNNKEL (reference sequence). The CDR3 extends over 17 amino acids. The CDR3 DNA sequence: TGTGCCAGCAGCCAAGATAGGCTAGCGGGGGGGTACAATGAGCAGTTCTTC. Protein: CASSQDRLAGGYNEQFF.

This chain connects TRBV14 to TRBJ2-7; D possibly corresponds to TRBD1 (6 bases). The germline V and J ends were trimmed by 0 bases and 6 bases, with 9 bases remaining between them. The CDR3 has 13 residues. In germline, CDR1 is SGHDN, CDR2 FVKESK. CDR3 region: CASSQDRGSEQYF. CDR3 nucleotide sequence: TGTGCCAGCAGCCAAGACAGGGGAAGCGAGCAGTACTTC.

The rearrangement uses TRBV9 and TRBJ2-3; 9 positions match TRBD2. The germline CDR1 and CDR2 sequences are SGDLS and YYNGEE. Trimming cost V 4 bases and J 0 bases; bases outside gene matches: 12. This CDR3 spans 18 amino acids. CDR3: CASSRGTSQTRSTDTQYF. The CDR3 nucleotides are TGTGCCAGCAGCCGCGGGACTAGCCAAACCCGAAGCACAGATACGCAGTATTTT.

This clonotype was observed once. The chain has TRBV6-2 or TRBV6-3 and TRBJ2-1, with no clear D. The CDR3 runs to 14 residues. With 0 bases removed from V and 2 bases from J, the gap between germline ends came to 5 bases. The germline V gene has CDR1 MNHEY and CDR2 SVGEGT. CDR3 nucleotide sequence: TGTGCCAGCAGTTACTCACGGGCCTACAATGAGCAGTTCTTC. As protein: CASSYSRAYNEQFF.

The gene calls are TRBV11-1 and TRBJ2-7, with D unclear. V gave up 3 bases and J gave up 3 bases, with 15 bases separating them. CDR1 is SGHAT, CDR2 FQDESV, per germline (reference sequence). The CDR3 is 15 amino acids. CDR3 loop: CASSFTAGQSYEQYF. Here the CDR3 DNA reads TGTGCCAGCAGCTTTACCGCCGGGCAAAGCTACGAGCAGTACTTC.

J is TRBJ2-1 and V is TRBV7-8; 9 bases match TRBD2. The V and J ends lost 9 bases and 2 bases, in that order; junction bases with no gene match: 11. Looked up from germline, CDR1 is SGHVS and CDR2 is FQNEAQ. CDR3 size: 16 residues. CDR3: CASYSKRGDTYNEQFF. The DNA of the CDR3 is TGTGCCAGTTACTCTAAGCGGGGGGATACCTACAATGAGCAGTTCTTC.

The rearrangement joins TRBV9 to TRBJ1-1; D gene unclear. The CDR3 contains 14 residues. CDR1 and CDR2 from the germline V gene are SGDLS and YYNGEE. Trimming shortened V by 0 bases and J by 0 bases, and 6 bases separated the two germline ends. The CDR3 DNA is TGTGCCAGCAGCGTAGGCCATTTGAACACTGAAGCTTTCTTT. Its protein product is CASSVGHLNTEAFF.

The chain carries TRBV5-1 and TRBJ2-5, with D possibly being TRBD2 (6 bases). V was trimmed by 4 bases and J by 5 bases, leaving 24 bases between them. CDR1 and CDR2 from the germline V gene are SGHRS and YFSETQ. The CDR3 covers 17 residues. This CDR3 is CASSPNHRGGAFETQYF. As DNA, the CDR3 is TGCGCCAGCAGCCCGAACCATCGGGGAGGCGCCTTCGAGACCCAGTACTTC.